Shown below are 8 T cell receptor beta chains from a single sample sequenced in a study of TIL therapy for anti-PD-1-resistant metastatic lung cancer. Time point meaning: pre-treatment sample, taken before nivolumab and TIL therapy. This was the immunoSEQ v3 assay. Method: immunoSEQ multiplex PCR; TCRdb's copy keeps in-frame clones and lacks some. The sample records about 43,000 clones, 79% being singletons. Sample: blood, taken at baseline. The receptors were sampled from a man in his 70s with non-small cell lung cancer.

The chain has TRBV2 and TRBJ2-4; 13 positions match TRBD2. Germline loops: CDR1 SNHLY, CDR2 FYNNEI. The CDR3 spans 17 residues. The V and J ends lost 4 bases and 0 bases, in that order; junction bases with no gene match: 3. CDR3 sequence: CASSGTSGSLAKNIQYF. CDR3 nucleotides: TGTGCCAGCAGTGGGACTAGCGGGAGTCTAGCCAAAAACATTCAGTACTTC.

The chain is built from TRBV6-5 and TRBJ2-3; 12 nucleotides agree with TRBD2. This CDR3 comprises 16 residues. CDR1 MNHEY and CDR2 SVGAGI come from the germline V gene. V shed 4 bases and J 6 bases; nucleotides not matched to a gene: 8. Written as DNA, the CDR3 is TGTGCCAGCAGTTCATATGGACTAGCGGGATTGGATACGCAGTATTTT. Amino acid sequence: CASSSYGLAGLDTQYF.

This rearrangement joins TRBV6-5 to TRBJ2-7; D is possibly TRBD2 (6 bases). CDR1 is MNHEY and CDR2 is SVGAGI in the germline V gene. The V gene lost 6 bases and the J gene lost 6 bases, with 15 bases spanning the gap. This CDR3 comprises 13 residues. CDR3 sequence (DNA): TGTGCCAGCAGGCCGGGACTGTCTCGCGAGCAGTACTTC. Its translation is CASRPGLSREQYF.

The chain joins TRBV9 to TRBJ2-5; 9 bases map to TRBD2. The germline V gene has CDR1 SGDLS and CDR2 YYNGEE. The CDR3 runs 15 residues. The trim removed 5 bases at V and 5 bases at J, leaving 10 bases unmatched. Here the CDR3 reads CASSRVAGAVETQYF. For the CDR3, the DNA is TGTGCCAGCAGTCGGGTAGCGGGGGCGGTGGAGACCCAGTACTTC.

This clone was counted a single time. The chain carries TRBV4-2 and TRBJ1-5; 9 bases map to TRBD1. Germline V CDR1 and CDR2: LGHNA, YNFKEQ. This CDR3 comprises 15 residues. Unmatched junction bases numbered 2, after V lost 0 bases and J lost 5 bases. This chain's CDR3 is CASSQDDRGDQPQHF. The CDR3 bases are TGTGCCAGCAGCCAAGACGACAGGGGGGATCAGCCCCAGCATTTT.

The J gene is TRBJ2-7, the V gene TRBV10-1; 8 bases are a match to TRBD2. The CDR3 length is 13 residues. Germline CDR1 and CDR2: WNHNN and SYGVQD (reference sequence). V lost 3 bases and J lost 9; bases outside the gene matches: 7. This CDR3 reads CASSESGSSLQYF. For the CDR3, the DNA is TGCGCCAGCAGTGAAAGCGGGAGTTCGTTGCAGTACTTC.

The rearrangement joins TRBV10-1 to TRBJ2-5; TRBD2 matches at 9 bases. Trimming at V came to 2 bases and at J to 5 bases, leaving 3 bases not matched to a gene. Looked up from germline, CDR1 is WNHNN and CDR2 is SYGVQD (reference sequence). The CDR3 covers 14 residues. The CDR3 DNA sequence: TGCGCCAGCAGTGAGCGCCTAGCGGGGGAGACCCAGTACTTC. Translation: CASSERLAGETQYF.

CDR3 amino acids: CASRYPGLATEQYF. The DNA of the CDR3 is TGTGCCAGCAGGTATCCGGGACTAGCCACCGAGCAGTACTTC. The chain employs TRBV7-2 and TRBJ2-7; 9 positions agree with TRBD2. The CDR3 consists of 14 residues. Germline values: CDR1 SGHTA, CDR2 FQGNSA. The trim removed 6 bases at V and 6 bases at J, leaving 9 bases unmatched.